This T cell receptor beta chain stems from a study of neurological immune-mediated disorders. cDNA was made by 5'RACE with 10-nucleotide random UMIs. TCRdb re-analysed the 5' RACE reads in MiXCR, keeping a single row per CDR3 protein. The repertoire holds around 69,000 distinct CDR3 sequences, with roughly 3.2% as singletons. From germline, CDR1 is DFQATT and CDR2 SNEGSKA (reference sequence). J lost 11 bases, V lost 1 base, and 4 bases had no gene match. This CDR3 has 14 amino acids. At least ten counts were recorded for this clonotype. This receptor was taken from a man in his forties with multiple sclerosis. Specimen: PBMCs. The genes are TRBV20-1 and TRBJ1-6, with 11 bases matching TRBD1. The CDR3 nucleotides are TGCAGTGCTAGAGTGGGACAGGGGGAAACACCCCTCCACTTT. Translated: CSARVGQGETPLHF.